The source of this T cell receptor (beta chain) is a study of shared clonotypes between healthy human individuals. Terminally differentiated effector memory CD45RA+ cells were excluded from the naive CD8 cells, which were CD45RO-negative and positively selected for CCR7. The donor cohort consisted entirely of Caucasian adults residing in Nashville, Tennessee. Notes on the study in general: It was the few donors that limited the genetic and exposure-history diversity represented.

The CDR3 extends over 16 amino acids. Between the trimmed V and J ends, which lost 3 bases and 2 bases, there was a span of 16 bases. Germline loops: CDR1 SGDLS, CDR2 YYNGEE. Original processing methods: Filtering differed, since immunoSEQ gave only junction sequences and no quality scores. Assay used: immunoSEQ multiplex PCR; TCRdb lists only in-frame clones, some missing. The DNA was the basis for D and trimming; V, J and clone size are from that table. In the table there are approximately 810,000 clones, approximately 92% of which are singletons. This clone is a singleton in its sample. What it binds is unknown.

V gene TRBV9 combines with J gene TRBJ2-3; possibly TRBD2 for D (6 bases). This receptor was taken from a man younger than 40 in good health. Sequencing was done on a sample of naive CD8+ T cells sorted from blood. Here the CDR3 DNA reads TGTGCCAGCAGCGCCAACCGGGAGTCGGACACAGATACGCAGTATTTT. Translating gives CASSANRESDTDTQYF.